This TCR beta chain is from a study of Ad26.COV2.S vaccination and SARS-CoV-2 variants. As for treatment: over 15 received Ad26.COV2.S at low or high dose, single or two shots; a few received placebo; per-sample allocation not given. All samples were drawn on day 63, counting from the first vaccine or placebo injection. This clone was seen a handful of times. Sequencing was performed with immunoSEQ multiplex PCR; in TCRdb, only in-frame clones are kept and a portion is missing. Among about 400,000 clones listed, around 91% were seen once. The CDR3 is 11 amino acids. V gave up 2 bases and J gave up 3 bases, with 0 bases separating them. The germline CDR1 and CDR2 sequences are SGHRS and YFSETQ.

The TCR sequence derives from a person between 18 and 60 years old who received the Ad26.COV2.S COVID-19 vaccine or a placebo. The genes are TRBV5-1 and TRBJ2-1; no definite D call. This material consisted of peripheral blood, taken in a trial of Ad26.COV2.S vaccine versus placebo. The CDR3 spells CASSFYNEQFF. The CDR3 coding sequence is TGCGCCAGCAGCTTCTACAATGAGCAGTTCTTC.